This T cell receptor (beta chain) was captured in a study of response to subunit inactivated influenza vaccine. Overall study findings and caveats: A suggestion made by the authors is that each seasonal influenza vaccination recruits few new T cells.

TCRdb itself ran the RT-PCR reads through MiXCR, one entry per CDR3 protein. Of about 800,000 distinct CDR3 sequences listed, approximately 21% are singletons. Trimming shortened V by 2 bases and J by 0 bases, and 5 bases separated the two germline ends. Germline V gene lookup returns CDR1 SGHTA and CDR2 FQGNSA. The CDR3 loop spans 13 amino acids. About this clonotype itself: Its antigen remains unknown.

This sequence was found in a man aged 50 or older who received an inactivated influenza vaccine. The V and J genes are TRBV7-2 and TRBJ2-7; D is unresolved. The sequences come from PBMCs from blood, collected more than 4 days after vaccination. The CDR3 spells CASSLLFSYEQYF. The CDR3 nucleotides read TGTGCCAGCAGCTTATTATTCTCCTACGAGCAGTACTTC.